The T cell receptor (beta chain) described here comes from a study of CD8+CD57+ T cells in acquired aplastic anemia. Looking at the study overall: Isolated CD4+ and CD8+ cells, once sorted, yielded DNA averaging around 3.1 ug. Average CD4+ read depth in healthy donors was some 9.9 million reads.

V lost 4 bases and J lost 9; bases outside the gene matches: 10. The CDR3 runs 15 residues. In germline, CDR1 is DFQATT, CDR2 SNEGSKA (reference sequence). Study-wide results and limits: Patients and healthy controls showed no significant CD8+ Simpson's diversity difference. Researchers report that about 29 CD8+ CDR3 sequences appeared in both patients and controls.

CDR3 and TCR beta VDJ profiling relied on genomic DNA as the template. Each CDR3 protein is one row after TCRdb ran MiXCR on the reads. In the table there are under 200,000 distinct CDR3 sequences, approximately 43% of which are singletons. This clonotype was observed at least ten times. Its antigen is unknown. The V and J genes are TRBV20-1 and TRBJ1-6; TRBD1 agrees at 9 bases. Sequenced sample: sorted CD4+, CD8+, or CD8+CD57+ T cells (not recorded which) from PBMCs. This TCR came from a human donor in good health. For the CDR3, the DNA is TGCAGTGCTACCAGGACAGGGGCGGGGGGTTCACCCCTCCACTTT. This gives the protein CSATRTGAGGSPLHF.